The clone carrying this T cell receptor (beta chain) has a handful of counts. Its antigen is unknown. The sample originates from a study of CD8+CD57+ T cells in acquired aplastic anemia. Study as a whole: Sorted CD4+ and CD8+ cells yielded DNA averaging around 3.2 ug.

Patients selected for sequencing had displayed CD8+CD57+ cell expansion by flow cytometry. Patients were therapy-naive when their blood was sampled. Broader study findings: The study found no significant CD8+ Simpson's diversity difference between patients and controls. The number of CD8+ CDR3 sequences shared by patients and controls was around 30.

According to the study, genomic DNA was the template for TCR beta VDJ and CDR3 profiling. TCRdb called the reads again in MiXCR, with one record for every CDR3 protein. The profile shows 150,000 to 200,000 distinct CDR3 sequences, more than 40% of them singletons. This TCR came from a human donor with aplastic anemia. The sample taken for sequencing was sorted CD4+, CD8+, or CD8+CD57+ T cells (not recorded which) from PBMCs.

DNA for the CDR3: TGTGCCAGCAGCCCGGGGAATTCACCCCTCCACTTT. This codes for CASSPGNSPLHF. V usage is TRBV7-9 and J usage is TRBJ1-6; no clear D. The CDR3 length is 12 residues. Germline V gene sequence: CDR1 SEHNR, CDR2 FQNEAQ (reference sequence). The V end lost 5 bases, the J end lost 7 bases, and 6 bases lay between the germline ends. Looking up the rest from reference TRBV7-9 and TRBJ1-6 gives the full variable domain: DTGVSQNPRHKITKRGQNVTFRCDPISEHNRLYWYRQTLGQGPEFLTYFQNEAQLEKSRLLSDRFSAERPKGSFSTLEIQRTEQGDSAMYLCASSPGNSPLHFGNGTRLTVT.